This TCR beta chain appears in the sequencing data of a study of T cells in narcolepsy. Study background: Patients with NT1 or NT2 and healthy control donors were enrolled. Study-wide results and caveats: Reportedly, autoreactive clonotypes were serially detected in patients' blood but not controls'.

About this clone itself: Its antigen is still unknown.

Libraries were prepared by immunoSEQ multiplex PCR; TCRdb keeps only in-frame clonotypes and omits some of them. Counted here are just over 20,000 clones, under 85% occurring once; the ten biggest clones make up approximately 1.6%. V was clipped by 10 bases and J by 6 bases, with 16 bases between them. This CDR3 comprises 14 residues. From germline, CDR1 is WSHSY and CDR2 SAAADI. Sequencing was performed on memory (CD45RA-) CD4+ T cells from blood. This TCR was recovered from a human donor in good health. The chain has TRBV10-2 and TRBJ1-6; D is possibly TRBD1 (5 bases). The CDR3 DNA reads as TGCGCCACCTCTTTTGGGACGGCTAATTCACCCCTCCACTTT. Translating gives CATSFGTANSPLHF.